This is a list of T cell receptor beta chains from one sample in a study of T-cell reconstitution after alpha-beta-depleted transplantation in children. TCRdb passed the PCR reads through MiXCR, listing each CDR3 protein once. The table records tens of thousands of distinct CDR3 sequences, approximately 7.4% of them present only once. This sample comprised PBMCs from the stem cell graft donor, obtained from the stem cell graft. All receptors come from a human donor who donated a stem cell graft to a child with acute lymphoblastic leukemia. Each CDR3 is given with its conserved first and last residue. A D gene is named only where the DNA matches it firmly. Rows may omit the clone size; those that give it use once, few, many or a size class.

TRBJ1-1 | many | . | TRBV27 | 13 | CASRPGVNTEAFF | TGTGCCAGCAGACCGGGGGTGAACACTGAAGCTTTCTTT
TRBJ1-1 | many | . | TRBV20-1 | 15 | CSARDSLAGSTEAFF | TGCAGTGCTAGAGATTCCTTGGCGGGCTCCACTGAAGCTTTCTTT
TRBJ2-7 | . | . | TRBV2 | 13 | CASKDGRIYEQYF | TGTGCCAGCAAAGACGGGCGGATCTACGAGCAGTACTTC
TRBJ2-3 | . | . | TRBV20-1 | 14 | CSAREAGLGDTQYF | TGCAGTGCTAGGGAGGCGGGGCTGGGAGATACGCAGTATTTT
TRBJ1-6 | many | . | TRBV5-1 | 15 | CASSLEGNVNSPLHF | TGCGCCAGCAGCTTGGAGGGGAATGTGAATTCACCCCTCCACTTT
TRBJ2-1 | many | . | TRBV15 | 16 | CATSRVARGYHNEQFF | TGTGCCACCAGCAGAGTCGCCAGGGGCTATCACAATGAGCAGTTCTTC
TRBJ1-2 | . | . | TRBV6-2/TRBV6-3 | 15 | CASSRDWNPNYGYTF | TGTGCCAGCAGTCGCGACTGGAACCCTAACTATGGCTACACCTTC
TRBJ1-2 | . | . | TRBV9 | 14 | CASSVEAGYYGYTF | TGTGCCAGCAGCGTAGAGGCAGGCTACTATGGCTACACCTTC
TRBJ2-3 | many | TRBD1 | TRBV28 | 16 | CASSPWTGGPTDTQYF | TGTGCCAGCAGTCCCTGGACAGGGGGCCCCACAGATACGCAGTATTTT
TRBJ2-5 | many | . | TRBV12-3/TRBV12-4 | 13 | CASSSPEELTQYF | TGTGCCAGCAGTTCTCCGGAGGAGCTAACCCAGTACTTC
TRBJ2-6 | few | TRBD1 | TRBV9 | 17 | CASSGGTALSGANVLTF | TGTGCCAGCAGCGGGGGGACAGCCCTGTCTGGGGCCAACGTCCTGACTTTC
TRBJ2-2 | many | TRBD2 | TRBV2 | 17 | CASSILAGGRRTGELFF | TGTGCCAGCAGTATACTCGCGGGGGGGCGTCGCACCGGGGAGCTGTTTTTT
TRBJ2-7 | . | TRBD1 | TRBV2 | 16 | CASSERTGASSYEQYF | TGTGCCAGCAGTGAACGGACAGGGGCCAGCTCCTACGAGCAGTACTTC
TRBJ1-5 | . | . | TRBV6-2/TRBV6-3 | 12 | CASSPGGGPQHF | TGTGCCAGCAGCCCCGGGGGTGGGCCCCAGCATTTT
TRBJ2-2 | many | TRBD1 | TRBV5-6 | 15 | CASSFQGVRTGELFF | TGTGCCAGCAGCTTCCAGGGGGTTCGGACCGGGGAGCTGTTTTTT
TRBJ2-1 | . | . | TRBV6-6 | 12 | CASSRPYNEQFF | TGTGCCAGCAGTCGGCCCTACAATGAGCAGTTCTTC
TRBJ1-2 | many | TRBD1 | TRBV9 | 13 | CASSVERGRGYTF | TGTGCCAGCAGCGTAGAAAGGGGGCGAGGCTACACCTTC
TRBJ2-5 | . | . | TRBV5-3 | 14 | CARGFSLGQETQYF | TGTGCCAGGGGCTTTAGTCTCGGACAAGAGACCCAGTACTTC
TRBJ1-5 | many | . | TRBV20-1 | 12 | CSASPGGQPQHF | TGCAGTGCTAGTCCGGGAGGACAGCCCCAGCATTTT
TRBJ1-4 | . | TRBD1 | TRBV7-9 | 14 | CASGTGTGGEKLFF | TGTGCCAGCGGTACCGGGACAGGCGGGGAAAAACTGTTTTTT
TRBJ1-1 | many | . | TRBV11-2 | 18 | CASSLDLVDGIAPVEAFF | TGTGCCAGCAGCTTAGATTTGGTCGACGGGATAGCTCCCGTTGAAGCTTTCTTT
TRBJ2-6 | many | . | TRBV19 | 15 | CASSTILAGANVLTF | TGTGCCAGTAGTACCATCCTGGCTGGGGCCAACGTCCTGACTTTC
TRBJ2-1 | many | . | TRBV20-1 | 13 | CSARVQGGNEQFF | TGCAGTGCTAGAGTACAGGGTGGGAATGAGCAGTTCTTC
TRBJ1-3 | few | . | TRBV5-4 | 16 | CASSLTGPLGGNTIYF | TGTGCCAGCAGCTTGACAGGGCCTTTAGGAGGAAACACCATATATTTT
TRBJ2-5 | many | . | TRBV24-1 | 12 | CATSDLRGTQYF | TGTGCCACCAGTGATTTGAGGGGGACCCAGTACTTC
TRBJ2-5 | many | TRBD2 | TRBV14 | 16 | CASSSRLAGTEETQYF | TGTGCCAGCAGCTCCAGACTAGCAGGGACGGAAGAGACCCAGTACTTC
TRBJ2-3 | many | . | TRBV12-5 | 11 | CASGFSDTQYF | TGTGCTAGTGGTTTCTCAGATACGCAGTATTTT
TRBJ2-1 | many | TRBD1 | TRBV5-1 | 19 | CASSPETRGRGGIYNEQFF | TGCGCCAGCAGCCCCGAAACCCGTGGGAGAGGGGGCATCTACAATGAGCAGTTCTTC
TRBJ2-2 | . | . | TRBV6-4 | 14 | CASSDLLDTGELFF | TGTGCCAGCAGTGACTTACTAGACACCGGGGAGCTGTTTTTT
TRBJ2-7 | . | . | TRBV12-3/TRBV12-4 | 13 | CASSPVDGYEQYF | TGTGCCAGCAGTCCCGTTGACGGCTACGAGCAGTACTTC
TRBJ2-5 | many | . | TRBV5-1 | 13 | CASSYRAQETQYF | TGCGCCAGCAGCTACAGGGCTCAAGAGACCCAGTACTTC
TRBJ2-7 | few | TRBD2 | TRBV29-1 | 14 | CSVLGLAEGYEQYF | TGCAGCGTTCTTGGACTAGCGGAAGGCTACGAGCAGTACTTC
TRBJ1-5 | many | . | TRBV2 | 14 | CASAGEYSNQPQHF | TGTGCCAGCGCAGGGGAATATAGCAATCAGCCCCAGCATTTT
TRBJ2-7 | many | TRBD2 | TRBV7-6 | 17 | CASSSLLSTSGGYEQYF | TGTGCCAGCAGCTCCCTATTATCGACTAGCGGGGGATACGAGCAGTACTTC
TRBJ2-1 | many | TRBD2 | TRBV7-3 | 17 | CASSLTWREGSYNEQFF | TGTGCCAGCAGCTTAACATGGAGGGAGGGCTCCTACAATGAGCAGTTCTTC
TRBJ1-1 | few | . | TRBV10-2 | 12 | CASRLGNTEAFF | TGCGCCAGCAGGCTGGGGAACACTGAAGCTTTCTTT
TRBJ2-3 | many | . | TRBV11-2 | 16 | CASSRRGGGVPDTQYF | TGTGCCAGCAGCCGTAGGGGAGGGGGAGTTCCAGATACGCAGTATTTT
TRBJ1-2 | few | TRBD1 | TRBV6-5 | 15 | CASSPLGQGEDGYTF | TGTGCCAGCAGTCCACTCGGACAGGGTGAAGATGGCTACACCTTC
TRBJ2-7 | many | TRBD1 | TRBV29-1 | 15 | CSVLAGQGLAYEQYF | TGCAGCGTTCTTGCCGGACAGGGGCTCGCCTACGAGCAGTACTTC
TRBJ2-3 | . | . | TRBV29-1 | 10 | CSFYTDTQYF | TGCAGCTTCTACACAGATACGCAGTATTTT
TRBJ1-4 | few | TRBD1 | TRBV5-1 | 14 | CASSFGQGSEKLFF | TGCGCCAGCAGCTTCGGACAGGGGAGCGAAAAACTGTTTTTT
TRBJ2-4 | many | TRBD1 | TRBV7-2 | 16 | CASSLDGGQGANIQYF | TGTGCCAGCAGCTTAGACGGGGGACAGGGAGCGAACATTCAGTACTTC
TRBJ2-2 | many | . | TRBV12-3/TRBV12-4 | 17 | CASTILIDLVKSGELFF | TGTGCCAGCACCATATTAATAGACTTGGTGAAATCCGGGGAGCTGTTTTTT
TRBJ2-2 | many | TRBD2 | TRBV12-3/TRBV12-4 | 16 | CASRPGLAANTGELFF | TGTGCCAGCAGACCGGGACTAGCGGCAAACACCGGGGAGCTGTTTTTT
TRBJ2-7 | few | TRBD2 | TRBV7-8 | 15 | CASSAWTSGPGEQYF | TGTGCCAGCAGCGCTTGGACTAGCGGGCCGGGGGAGCAGTACTTC
TRBJ2-1 | many | . | TRBV12-3/TRBV12-4 | 15 | CASSLGRGPYNEQFF | TGTGCCAGCAGTTTGGGGCGGGGGCCCTACAATGAGCAGTTCTTC
TRBJ2-7 | many | TRBD2 | TRBV7-2 | 17 | CASSPGLAGESSYEQYF | TGTGCCAGCAGCCCCGGACTAGCGGGGGAGAGCTCCTACGAGCAGTACTTC
TRBJ1-1 | many | . | TRBV4-1 | 16 | CASSQKIIIGNTEAFF | TGCGCCAGCAGCCAAAAGATCATCATCGGGAACACTGAAGCTTTCTTT
TRBJ2-5 | many | TRBD2 | TRBV12-3/TRBV12-4 | 14 | CASSLAGGQETQYF | TGTGCCAGCAGTCTAGCGGGGGGACAAGAGACCCAGTACTTC
TRBJ1-4 | . | . | TRBV7-6 | 14 | CASSGTDGWEKLFF | TGTGCCAGCAGCGGCACCGACGGGTGGGAAAAACTGTTTTTT
TRBJ2-7 | many | TRBD2 | TRBV12-3/TRBV12-4 | 14 | CASSLLAGFYEQYF | TGTGCCAGCAGTCTACTAGCGGGATTTTACGAGCAGTACTTC
TRBJ2-7 | many | . | TRBV19 | 14 | CASSIVSDSYEQYF | TGTGCCAGTAGTATAGTATCGGACTCCTACGAGCAGTACTTC
TRBJ1-6 | many | TRBD1 | TRBV5-1 | 14 | CASSSGQPRSPLHF | TGCGCCAGCAGCTCGGGACAGCCGCGTTCACCCCTCCACTTT
TRBJ1-6 | . | . | TRBV15 | 15 | CATSRSKAGRSPLHF | TGTGCCACCAGCCGATCCAAGGCCGGTAGATCACCCCTCCACTTT